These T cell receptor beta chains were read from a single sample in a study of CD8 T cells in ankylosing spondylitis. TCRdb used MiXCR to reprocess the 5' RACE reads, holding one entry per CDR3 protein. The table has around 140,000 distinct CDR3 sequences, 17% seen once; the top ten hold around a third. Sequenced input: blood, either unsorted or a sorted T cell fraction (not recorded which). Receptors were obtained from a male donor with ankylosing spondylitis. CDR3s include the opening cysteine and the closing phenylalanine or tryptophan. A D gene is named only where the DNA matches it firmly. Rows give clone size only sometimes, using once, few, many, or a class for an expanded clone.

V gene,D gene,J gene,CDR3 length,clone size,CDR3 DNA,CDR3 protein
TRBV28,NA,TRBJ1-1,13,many,TGTGCCACCTCAGACAGGATGAACACTGAAGCTTTCTTT,CATSDRMNTEAFF
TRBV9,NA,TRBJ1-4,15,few,TGTGCCAGCAGCGGCTCGGGGGCAACTAATGAAAAACTGTTTTTT,CASSGSGATNEKLFF
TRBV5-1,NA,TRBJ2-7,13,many,TGCGCCAGCAGCTGGGACCGTCCCTACGAGCAGTACTTC,CASSWDRPYEQYF
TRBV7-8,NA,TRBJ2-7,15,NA,TGTGCCAGCAGCGCTAGGGGGAGTGGCTCCTACGAGCAGTACTTC,CASSARGSGSYEQYF
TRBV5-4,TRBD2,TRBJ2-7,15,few,TGTGCCAGCAGCTTGGGCGGGAGCCCCGTCTACGAGCAGTACTTC,CASSLGGSPVYEQYF
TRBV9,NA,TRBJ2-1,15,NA,TGTGCCAGCAGCGTAGAGGGGTCCACTGAAGATGAGCAGTTCTTC,CASSVEGSTEDEQFF
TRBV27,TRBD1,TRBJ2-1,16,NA,TGTGCCAGCAGTCCTCCGACAGGGAGCTCCTACAATGAGCAGTTCTTC,CASSPPTGSSYNEQFF
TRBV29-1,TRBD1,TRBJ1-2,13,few,TGCAGCGTACCGGACAGGATGAACTATGGCTACACCTTC,CSVPDRMNYGYTF
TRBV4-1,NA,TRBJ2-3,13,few,TGCGCCAGCAGCCAAGTCAGTACAGATACGCAGTATTTT,CASSQVSTDTQYF
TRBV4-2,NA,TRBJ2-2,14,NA,TGTGCCAGCAGCCAAGATCTCGGACTAGGGGAGCTGTTTTTT,CASSQDLGLGELFF